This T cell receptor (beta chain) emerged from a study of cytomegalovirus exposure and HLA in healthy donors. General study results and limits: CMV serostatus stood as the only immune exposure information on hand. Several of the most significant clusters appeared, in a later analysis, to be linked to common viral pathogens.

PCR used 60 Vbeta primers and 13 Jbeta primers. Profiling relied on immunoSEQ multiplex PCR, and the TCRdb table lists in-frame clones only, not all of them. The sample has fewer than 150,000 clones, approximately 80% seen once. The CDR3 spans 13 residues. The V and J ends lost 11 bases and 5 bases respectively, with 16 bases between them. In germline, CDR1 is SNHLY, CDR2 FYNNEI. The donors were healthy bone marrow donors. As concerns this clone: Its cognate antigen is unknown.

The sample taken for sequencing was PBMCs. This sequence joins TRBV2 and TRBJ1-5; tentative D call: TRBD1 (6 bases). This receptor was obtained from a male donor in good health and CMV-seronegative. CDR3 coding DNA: TGTGCCTGCAACAGGGTAACGGATCAGCCCCAGCATTTT. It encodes CACNRVTDQPQHF.